These T cell receptor beta chains were read from a single sample in a study of long-term antiretroviral therapy in people with HIV. Using immunoSEQ multiplex PCR, the repertoire was profiled, and TCRdb retains in-frame clones only, with some absent. The sample lists about 43,000 clones; approximately 89% were seen once. The sample here was unsorted PBMCs, taken 0.1 years before starting antiretroviral therapy. The receptors come from a woman aged 45-65 years with HIV. Each CDR3 is given with its conserved first and last residue. The order of the fields is D gene, J gene, clone size, V gene, CDR3 protein, CDR3 DNA. A D gene is named only where the DNA matches it firmly. Only some rows state a clone size, as once, few, many or a class for expanded clones.

d_call: -
j_call: TRBJ1-4
clone_size: -
v_call: TRBV14
cdr3_aa: CASSQPGPRRGEKLFF
cdr3_nt: TGTGCCAGCAGCCAACCCGGGCCCCGTCGCGGCGAAAAACTGTTTTTT

d_call: TRBD1
j_call: TRBJ2-3
clone_size: -
v_call: TRBV4-1
cdr3_aa: CASSQPRGQGDTDTQYF
cdr3_nt: TGCGCCAGCAGCCAACCAAGAGGACAGGGCGACACAGATACGCAGTATTTT

d_call: -
j_call: TRBJ1-2
clone_size: -
v_call: TRBV6-1
cdr3_aa: CASSEGRDGAIYGYTF
cdr3_nt: TGTGCCAGCAGTGAGGGTCGGGACGGTGCAATCTATGGCTACACCTTC

d_call: TRBD2
j_call: TRBJ2-3
clone_size: -
v_call: TRBV11-3
cdr3_aa: CASSPGGLPDTQYF
cdr3_nt: TGTGCCAGCAGCCCGGGGGGGCTGCCAGATACGCAGTATTTT

d_call: -
j_call: TRBJ1-2
clone_size: few
v_call: TRBV2
cdr3_aa: CASSDSFYGYTF
cdr3_nt: TGTGCCAGCAGCGACAGTTTCTATGGCTACACCTTC

d_call: -
j_call: TRBJ1-5
clone_size: -
v_call: TRBV7-2
cdr3_aa: CASSPQGGVNQPQHF
cdr3_nt: TGTGCCAGCAGCCCCCAGGGAGGGGTTAATCAGCCCCAGCATTTT

d_call: -
j_call: TRBJ1-1
clone_size: -
v_call: TRBV5-6
cdr3_aa: CASSLGGEGSGTEAFF
cdr3_nt: TGTGCCAGCAGCTTGGGGGGCGAAGGAAGTGGCACTGAAGCTTTCTTT

d_call: -
j_call: TRBJ1-3
clone_size: few
v_call: TRBV19
cdr3_aa: CASSIRTASGNTIYF
cdr3_nt: TGTGCCAGTAGTATCCGGACAGCATCTGGAAACACCATATATTTT

d_call: TRBD2
j_call: TRBJ2-7
clone_size: -
v_call: TRBV10-3
cdr3_aa: CAISELAGGRDEQYF
cdr3_nt: TGTGCCATCAGTGAGTTAGCGGGGGGGAGGGACGAGCAGTACTTC

d_call: -
j_call: TRBJ1-2
clone_size: -
v_call: TRBV27
cdr3_aa: CASSPLGVAGIYGYTF
cdr3_nt: TGTGCCAGCAGTCCTCTGGGGGTCGCGGGGATCTATGGCTACACCTTC

d_call: TRBD1
j_call: TRBJ1-3
clone_size: -
v_call: TRBV5-4
cdr3_aa: CASSEQGVGNTIYF
cdr3_nt: TGTGCCAGCAGCGAACAGGGGGTTGGAAACACCATATATTTT

d_call: TRBD1
j_call: TRBJ2-7
clone_size: -
v_call: TRBV5-4
cdr3_aa: CASSPASTGISYEQYF
cdr3_nt: TGTGCCAGCAGCCCGGCTTCGACAGGGATCTCCTACGAGCAGTACTTC

d_call: -
j_call: TRBJ2-3
clone_size: -
v_call: TRBV7-2
cdr3_aa: CASSARGRLARTSTDTQYF
cdr3_nt: TGTGCCAGCAGCGCTAGGGGGAGACTAGCCAGAACTAGCACAGATACGCAGTATTTT

d_call: -
j_call: TRBJ1-1
clone_size: -
v_call: TRBV6-1
cdr3_aa: CASIRDPQGNEAFF
cdr3_nt: TGTGCCAGCATTAGAGATCCCCAGGGGAACGAAGCTTTCTTT

d_call: -
j_call: TRBJ2-1
clone_size: -
v_call: TRBV4-3
cdr3_aa: CASSQDVGQGSGNEQFF
cdr3_nt: TGCGCCAGCAGCCAAGATGTGGGCCAGGGATCAGGGAATGAGCAGTTCTTC

d_call: TRBD1
j_call: TRBJ2-2
clone_size: few
v_call: TRBV5-1
cdr3_aa: CASSDPGTGNTGELFF
cdr3_nt: TGCGCCAGCAGCGACCCCGGGACAGGGAACACCGGGGAGCTGTTTTTT

d_call: -
j_call: TRBJ2-2
clone_size: -
v_call: TRBV7-2
cdr3_aa: CATFLGAGNTGELFF
cdr3_nt: TGTGCCACCTTCTTGGGGGCCGGGAACACCGGGGAGCTGTTTTTT

d_call: TRBD1
j_call: TRBJ1-4
clone_size: -
v_call: TRBV2
cdr3_aa: CASITTGATNEKLFF
cdr3_nt: TGTGCCAGCATAACAACAGGGGCAACTAATGAAAAACTGTTTTTT

d_call: TRBD2
j_call: TRBJ2-4
clone_size: -
v_call: TRBV4-2
cdr3_aa: CASSQGGSGVKNIQYF
cdr3_nt: TGTGCCAGCAGCCAAGGGGGTAGCGGGGTCAAAAACATTCAGTACTTC

d_call: -
j_call: TRBJ2-3
clone_size: -
v_call: TRBV2
cdr3_aa: CASSWRLGETDTQYF
cdr3_nt: TGTGCCAGCAGTTGGCGTCTGGGAGAAACAGATACGCAGTATTTT

d_call: TRBD2
j_call: TRBJ2-7
clone_size: -
v_call: TRBV30
cdr3_aa: CAWSVLGEGGRYF
cdr3_nt: TGTGCCTGGAGTGTACTAGGGGAAGGCGGGAGGTACTTC

d_call: -
j_call: TRBJ2-7
clone_size: -
v_call: TRBV10-3
cdr3_aa: CAIGRSPDHEQYF
cdr3_nt: TGTGCCATCGGGAGGAGCCCGGACCACGAGCAGTACTTC

d_call: -
j_call: TRBJ2-1
clone_size: -
v_call: TRBV5-4
cdr3_aa: CASSLEEASSYNEQFF
cdr3_nt: TGTGCCAGCAGCTTGGAAGAGGCGAGCTCCTACAATGAGCAGTTCTTC

d_call: -
j_call: TRBJ2-1
clone_size: -
v_call: TRBV6-5
cdr3_aa: CASSYSAAQYNEQFF
cdr3_nt: TGTGCCAGCAGTTACTCGGCAGCGCAGTACAATGAGCAGTTCTTC

d_call: -
j_call: TRBJ2-7
clone_size: -
v_call: TRBV6-4
cdr3_aa: CASSDQSWIFVRGTSTYEQYF
cdr3_nt: TGTGCCAGCAGTGACCAATCCTGGATTTTTGTCCGGGGGACTTCCACCTACGAGCAGTACTTC

d_call: -
j_call: TRBJ2-7
clone_size: -
v_call: TRBV23-1
cdr3_aa: CASSPTYEQYF
cdr3_nt: TGCGCCAGCAGCCCGACCTACGAGCAGTACTTC

d_call: -
j_call: TRBJ1-2
clone_size: -
v_call: TRBV6-1
cdr3_aa: CASRPMGGIYGYTF
cdr3_nt: TGTGCCAGCAGGCCAATGGGAGGGATCTATGGCTACACCTTC

d_call: -
j_call: TRBJ1-1
clone_size: -
v_call: TRBV5-1
cdr3_aa: CASSLKEGRNTEAFF
cdr3_nt: TGCGCCAGCAGCTTGAAGGAGGGAAGGAACACTGAAGCTTTCTTT

d_call: TRBD1
j_call: TRBJ1-2
clone_size: once
v_call: TRBV27
cdr3_aa: CASSGFVFGQGSYGYTF
cdr3_nt: TGTGCCAGCAGTGGTTTTGTATTCGGACAGGGGTCCTATGGCTACACCTTC

d_call: -
j_call: TRBJ2-1
clone_size: -
v_call: TRBV7-3
cdr3_aa: CASSLQSGENEQFF
cdr3_nt: TGTGCCAGCAGCTTGCAATCAGGGGAGAATGAGCAGTTCTTC

d_call: -
j_call: TRBJ1-1
clone_size: once
v_call: TRBV7-8
cdr3_aa: CASSAGVDTEAFF
cdr3_nt: TGTGCCAGCAGCGCTGGGGTGGACACTGAAGCTTTCTTT

d_call: -
j_call: TRBJ1-2
clone_size: -
v_call: TRBV11-2
cdr3_aa: CASSSLRGGYGYTF
cdr3_nt: TGTGCCAGCAGCTCATTACGAGGCGGCTATGGCTACACCTTC

d_call: -
j_call: TRBJ1-2
clone_size: -
v_call: TRBV12-5
cdr3_aa: CASGRGAGYGYTF
cdr3_nt: TGTGCTAGTGGAAGGGGGGCGGGTTATGGCTACACCTTC

d_call: -
j_call: TRBJ1-2
clone_size: -
v_call: TRBV7-2
cdr3_aa: CASSLNYYGYTF
cdr3_nt: TGTGCCAGCAGCTTAAACTACTATGGCTACACCTTC

d_call: -
j_call: TRBJ1-5
clone_size: -
v_call: TRBV6-5
cdr3_aa: CASRSSNQPQHF
cdr3_nt: TGTGCCAGCAGGAGTAGCAATCAGCCCCAGCATTTT

d_call: -
j_call: TRBJ2-7
clone_size: -
v_call: TRBV6-1
cdr3_aa: CASSETGLYEQYF
cdr3_nt: TGTGCCAGCAGTGAGACAGGTCTCTACGAGCAGTACTTC

d_call: TRBD1
j_call: TRBJ2-7
clone_size: -
v_call: TRBV18
cdr3_aa: CASSRPGQSYEQYF
cdr3_nt: TGTGCCAGCTCACGTCCGGGACAGTCCTACGAGCAGTACTTC

d_call: -
j_call: TRBJ2-5
clone_size: -
v_call: TRBV4-2
cdr3_aa: CASSQGDQETQYF
cdr3_nt: TGTGCCAGCAGCCAAGGTGATCAAGAGACCCAGTACTTC

d_call: TRBD1
j_call: TRBJ2-7
clone_size: -
v_call: TRBV18
cdr3_aa: CASSPLRTGDEQYF
cdr3_nt: TGTGCCAGCTCACCACTCCGAACAGGGGACGAGCAGTACTTC

d_call: -
j_call: TRBJ1-2
clone_size: few
v_call: TRBV9
cdr3_aa: CASSGVLTTNYGYTF
cdr3_nt: TGTGCCAGCAGCGGGGTCTTAACTACCAACTATGGCTACACCTTC

d_call: -
j_call: TRBJ2-6
clone_size: -
v_call: TRBV7-3
cdr3_aa: CASSPTRGMVSGANVLTF
cdr3_nt: TGTGCCAGCAGCCCGACGCGCGGGATGGTCTCTGGGGCCAACGTCCTGACTTTC

d_call: TRBD2
j_call: TRBJ2-7
clone_size: -
v_call: TRBV5-4
cdr3_aa: CASSFTAGGLYEQYF
cdr3_nt: TGTGCCAGCAGCTTCACAGCGGGGGGCCTCTACGAGCAGTACTTC

d_call: -
j_call: TRBJ1-5
clone_size: -
v_call: TRBV7-8
cdr3_aa: CASSPDSDQPQHF
cdr3_nt: TGTGCCAGCAGCCCGGACAGCGATCAGCCCCAGCATTTT

d_call: TRBD1
j_call: TRBJ2-7
clone_size: -
v_call: TRBV6-5
cdr3_aa: CASRTGTGGYEQYF
cdr3_nt: TGTGCCAGCAGGACCGGGACAGGCGGGTACGAGCAGTACTTC

d_call: -
j_call: TRBJ1-1
clone_size: -
v_call: TRBV6-6
cdr3_aa: CASSYPGEGAFF
cdr3_nt: TGTGCCAGCAGTTATCCCGGAGAGGGCGCTTTCTTT